This T cell receptor (beta chain) derives from a study of blood T cell repertoires in COVID-19. The CDR3 totals 13 residues. Germline-derived CDR1 and CDR2 are KGHSH and LQKENI. V was cut by 4 bases and J by 6 bases, with 12 bases left in between. Cohort placement rested on clinical history that participants reported themselves. In the original analysis: The assay estimated nucleated cells by amplifying reference gene primers. Here immunoSEQ multiplex PCR was the method, and the copy in TCRdb shows in-frame clones only, minus some. That table gives V, J and clone size, and the DNA gave D and trimming. The sample holds 150,000 or so clones; over 70% are singletons and the top ten take over 5%.

The sequence came from a man aged 65 to 85 who had been exposed to COVID-19. The material sequenced was PBMCs or T cells enriched from blood (not recorded which). The V and J genes are TRBV18 and TRBJ1-2; D may be TRBD1 (5 bases). The CDR3 bases are TGTGCCAGCTCACTTTATCAGGGAAATGGCTACACCTTC. Translating it yields CASSLYQGNGYTF.